The clone carrying this T cell receptor beta chain was counted once. The antigen remains undetermined. The sample comes from a study of T cell responses to AZD1222 COVID-19 vaccine. Broader study findings: In the spike-specific TCR repertoire, nearly half reportedly target unmutated variant regions. When two AZD1222 doses had been given, Spike-specific TCR breadth and depth rose. Clonal diversity may have been underestimated, and the donors were mostly white British, with more females than males. Dominant CD4 TCR responses targeted spike regions 160-218 and 743-854.

Data came from immunoSEQ multiplex PCR; TCRdb stores just in-frame clones and leaves some out. The table has under 200,000 clones, around 94% seen once; the top ten hold approximately 0.6%. CDR1 is DFQATT, CDR2 SNEGSKA, per germline (reference sequence). V was shortened by 3 bases and J by 0 bases, with 21 bases between the two germline ends. The CDR3 runs 17 residues. This sample comprised peripheral blood, obtained on day 0 of AZD1222 vaccination. The chain has TRBV20-1 and TRBJ2-7; a possible D gene is TRBD2 (7 bases). The TCR sequence derives from an adult in good health. The CDR3 DNA follows: TGCAGTGCTAGTGTATTGGGGGGGCTTCGAAGCTCCTACGAGCAGTACTTC. Its protein is CSASVLGGLRSSYEQYF.